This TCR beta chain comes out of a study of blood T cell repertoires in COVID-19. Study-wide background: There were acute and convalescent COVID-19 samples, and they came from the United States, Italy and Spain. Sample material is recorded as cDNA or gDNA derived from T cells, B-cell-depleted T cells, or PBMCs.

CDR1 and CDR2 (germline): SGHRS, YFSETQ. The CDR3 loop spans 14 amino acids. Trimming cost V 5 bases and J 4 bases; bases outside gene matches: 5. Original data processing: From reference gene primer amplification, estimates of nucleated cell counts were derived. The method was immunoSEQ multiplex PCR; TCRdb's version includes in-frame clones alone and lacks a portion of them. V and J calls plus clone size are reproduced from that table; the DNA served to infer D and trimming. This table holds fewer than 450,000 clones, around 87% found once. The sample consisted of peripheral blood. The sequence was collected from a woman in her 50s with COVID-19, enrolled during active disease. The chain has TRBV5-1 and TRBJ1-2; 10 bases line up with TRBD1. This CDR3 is CASSPTGGVYGYTF. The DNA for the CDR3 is TGCGCCAGCAGTCCGACAGGGGGCGTCTATGGCTACACCTTC.